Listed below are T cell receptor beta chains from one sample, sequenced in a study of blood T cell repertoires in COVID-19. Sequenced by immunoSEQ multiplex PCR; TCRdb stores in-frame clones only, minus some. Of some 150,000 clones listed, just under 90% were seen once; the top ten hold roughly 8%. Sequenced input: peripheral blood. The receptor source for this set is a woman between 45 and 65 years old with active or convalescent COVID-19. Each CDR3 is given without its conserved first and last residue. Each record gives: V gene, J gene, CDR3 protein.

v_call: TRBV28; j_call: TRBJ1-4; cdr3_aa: ASHRATNEKLF
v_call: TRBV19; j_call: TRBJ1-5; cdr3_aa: ATLRAGTGVSQPQH
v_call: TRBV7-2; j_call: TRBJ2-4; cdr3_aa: ASNLIAGAENIQY
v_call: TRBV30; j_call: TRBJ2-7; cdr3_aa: AWSVSTSEQY
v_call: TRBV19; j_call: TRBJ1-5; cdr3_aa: ASSRKTGETSNQPQH
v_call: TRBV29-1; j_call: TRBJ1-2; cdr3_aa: SAFSTGTGVYGYT
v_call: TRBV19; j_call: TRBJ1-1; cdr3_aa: ASSQQASSEAF
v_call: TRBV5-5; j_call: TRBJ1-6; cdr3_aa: ASSSSMTGQGIVSPLH
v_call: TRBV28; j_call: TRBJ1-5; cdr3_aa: ASSLRGHGNQPQH
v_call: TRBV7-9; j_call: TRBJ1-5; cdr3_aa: ASSRTGGEPQH
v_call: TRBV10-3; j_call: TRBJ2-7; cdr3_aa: AMSPGQGYEQY